This T cell receptor beta chain originates from a study of blood T cell repertoires in COVID-19. Study summary: The study drew acute and convalescent COVID-19 samples from the United States, Italy and Spain. The analysed material was cDNA or gDNA that came from T cells, B-cell-depleted T cells, or PBMCs.

Trimming removed 6 bases from V and 2 bases from J; junction bases left unmatched: 5. This CDR3 has 15 residues. In germline, CDR1 is MGHDK, CDR2 SYGVNS. As processed by the authors: Reference gene primer amplification gave estimated nucleated cell counts. Using immunoSEQ multiplex PCR, the repertoire was profiled, and TCRdb retains in-frame clones only, with some absent. That table gives V, J and clone size, and the DNA gave D and trimming. The data hold around 230,000 clones, with approximately 80% observed a single time. Sequenced: peripheral blood. This clonotype was sampled from a man aged 40-49 years who had recovered from COVID-19. This chain connects TRBV25-1 to TRBJ2-3; 10 bases map to TRBD2. CDR3 bases: TGTGCCAGCAGCCCTAGCGGGAGATACACAGATACGCAGTATTTT. It is translated as CASSPSGRYTDTQYF.